The source of this T cell receptor (beta chain) is a study of OX40 agonist ivuxolimab in advanced cancers. Sequenced by immunoSEQ multiplex PCR; TCRdb stores in-frame clones only, minus some. This sample has approximately 69,000 clones; around four fifths occur once, and the top ten carry 5.5% to 7%. This CDR3 is 14 amino acids long. The V end was cut by 3 bases, the J end by 5 bases, with 11 bases between. Germline lookup yields CDR1 SEHNR and CDR2 FQNEAQ (reference sequence). The TCR originated in an adult with an advanced solid tumor such as melanoma, head and neck, liver or kidney cancer. The source material was CD4+ or CD8+ T cells sorted from blood, sampled in a trial of the OX40 agonist ivuxolimab. The V gene is TRBV7-9, the J gene TRBJ2-1; tentative D call: TRBD2 (6 bases). The CDR3 here is CASSFVGLNNEQFF. CDR3 nucleotides: TGTGCCAGCAGCTTCGTGGGACTCAACAATGAGCAGTTCTTC.